This paragraph reports one T cell receptor beta chain. Antigen: not known. Treatment described: oral pan-JAK inhibitor, 5-10 mg twice daily. RNA extraction was followed by reverse transcription into cDNA, which acted as the sequencing template. Method: immunoSEQ multiplex PCR; TCRdb's copy keeps in-frame clones and lacks some. This table has roughly 230,000 clones, less than 45% appearing once. These data originate in a study of CD8+ T cells in alopecia areata. General study points: Researchers say the link of baseline CD8+ expansion to response remains uncertain, with one nonresponder. Numerous clones, expanded in lesions, remained in scalp and blood during tofacitinib. Tofacitinib significantly decreased scalp clonality and expanded CD8+ clones among top 100.

The specimen was CD4+ T cells sorted from blood, collected around week 36, from a patient treated with tofacitinib. The sequence was collected from a human donor with alopecia areata.

The CDR3 nucleotides are TGTGCCAGCAGCTTTGGCGGCCCCTACGAGCAGTACTTC. Protein: CASSFGGPYEQYF. The rearrangement joins TRBV11-2 to TRBJ2-7; the D is unclear. The CDR3 is 13 residues long. Trimming removed 3 bases at V and 2 bases at J, with 8 bases between. Germline CDR1 SGHAT, CDR2 FQNNGV.